Listed here is a single TCR beta chain. Antigen unknown. This specimen comes from a study of T cells in Graves' hyperthyroidism and ophthalmopathy. Regarding the study as a whole: Most thyroid clonotypes expanded above 0.001 appeared in blood too.

It was considered stable Graves' hyperthyroidism when ophthalmopathy did not progress within 18 months. Recently diagnosed hyperthyroidism of less than 2 months' duration affected patients aged 18 to 65. Amplified TCR beta CDR3 regions derived from RNA transcripts. RT-PCR in the first round (using the HTBI primer set) targeted the TCR CDR3. TCRdb redid the calling of the multiplex PCR reads with MiXCR, one entry per CDR3 protein. The sample records around 350,000 distinct CDR3 sequences, around a quarter being singletons. Trimming cost V 7 bases and J 7 bases, with 14 bases left between them. CDR1 and CDR2 from the germline V gene are SNHLY and FYNNEI. The length of the CDR3 is 13 residues.

Sequencing was carried out using blood. The sequence was obtained from a man in his fifties or sixties with Graves' hyperthyroidism. This chain links TRBV2 with TRBJ2-4; no firm D call. The CDR3 reads CASIDKFRNIQYF. DNA of the CDR3: TGTGCCAGCATAGACAAGTTTAGGAACATTCAGTACTTC.